One and the same sample provided the 25 T cell receptor beta chains below, sequenced in a study of T-cell reconstitution after alpha-beta-depleted transplantation in children. Preparation of the TCRbeta library was carried out with unique molecular identifiers. TCRdb called the PCR reads again in MiXCR, with one record for every CDR3 protein. This table holds some 640,000 distinct CDR3 sequences, 15% to 20% found once. The sequencing used PBMCs from the stem cell graft donor, collected from the stem cell graft. The receptors derive from a human donor who donated a stem cell graft to a child with acute myeloid leukemia.

This chain joins TRBV28 and TRBJ2-3, with 7 nucleotides matching TRBD1. With 5 bases clipped from V and 1 base from J, the junction kept 6 bases outside the gene matches. The CDR3 contains 15 residues. Germline V gene lookup returns CDR1 MDHEN and CDR2 SYDVKM. CDR3 protein: CASSHTGAGTDTQYF. CDR3 sequence (DNA): TGTGCCAGCAGTCACACAGGGGCGGGCACAGATACGCAGTATTTT.

This clonotype was counted many times. The gene calls are TRBV7-2 and TRBJ2-7; D may correspond to TRBD1 or TRBD2 (5 bases each). The CDR3 spans 15 residues. V dropped 5 bases and J dropped 3 bases, with 17 bases sitting between them. CDR1 and CDR2 (germline): SGHTA, FQGNSA. The CDR3 DNA reads TGTGCCAGCAGCCTCGAGGGCTTGGGGGACTACGAGCAGTACTTC. Protein product: CASSLEGLGDYEQYF. Full variable domain (remainder filled in from reference TRBV7-2 and TRBJ2-7): GAGVSQSPSNKVTEKGKDVELRCDPISGHTALYWYRQSLGQGLEFLIYFQGNSAPDKSGLPSDRFSAERTGGSVSTLTIQRTQQEDSAVYLCASSLEGLGDYEQYFGPGTRLTVT.

This clonotype was observed many times. Here the CDR3 reads CASSYIRTGGSYGYTF. CDR3 coding DNA: TGTGCCAGCAGTTATATAAGGACAGGGGGCTCCTATGGCTACACCTTC. The J gene is TRBJ1-2, the V gene TRBV6-5; TRBD1 aligns across 11 bases. This CDR3 contains 16 residues. With V trimmed by 3 bases and J by 4 bases, 7 bases remained unmatched. CDR1 and CDR2 (germline): MNHEY, SVGAGI.

The chain carries TRBV20-1 and TRBJ2-6; a possible D gene is TRBD2 (6 bases). V lost 2 bases, J lost 4 bases, and 15 bases lay in between. There are 16 residues in the CDR3. The V gene's germline CDR1 is DFQATT and CDR2 SNEGSKA (reference sequence). CDR3 sequence reads: CSARPRGKEGANVLTF. The CDR3 DNA reads TGCAGTGCTAGACCTCGGGGGAAGGAAGGGGCCAACGTCCTGACTTTC.

The chain links TRBV27 to TRBJ2-1; 9 bases line up with TRBD1. CDR1 and CDR2 (germline): MNHEY, SMNVEV (reference sequence). This CDR3 is built from 14 residues. J gave up 7 bases and V 0 bases, and 1 base lay outside the gene matches. The CDR3 region is CASSLSQGANEQFF. The CDR3 DNA is TGTGCCAGCAGTTTATCACAGGGGGCTAATGAGCAGTTCTTC.

This clonotype came up many times. The rearrangement uses TRBV9 and TRBJ2-3; 15 bases align to TRBD2. There are 16 residues in the CDR3. Germline V gives CDR1 SGDLS, CDR2 YYNGEE. V lost 5 bases to trimming and J lost 5 bases; unmatched junction nucleotides: 6. CDR3 DNA sequence: TGTGCCAGCAGGAGCGGACTAGCGGGGGGGCGAGATACGCAGTATTTT. Amino acids: CASRSGLAGGRDTQYF.

This clonotype was detected many times. The chain employs TRBV20-1 and TRBJ2-1, with D tentatively TRBD1 (5 bases). The germline V gene encodes CDR1 DFQATT and CDR2 SNEGSKA (reference sequence). The CDR3 loop spans 14 amino acids. V was cut by 3 bases and J by 4 bases, with 13 bases left in between. Here the CDR3 reads CSASSGQGYNEQFF. The CDR3 nucleotides read TGCAGTGCTAGCTCCGGCCAGGGTTACAATGAGCAGTTCTTC.

This sequence joins TRBV9 and TRBJ2-5; weak D call: TRBD1 (6 bases). V lost 4 bases and J lost 4, with 17 bases in between. CDR3 length equals 15 residues. CDR1 is SGDLS and CDR2 is YYNGEE in the germline V gene. CDR3 DNA sequence: TGTGCCAGCAGCAATTTACAGGGCAGGGGAGAGACCCAGTACTTC. The encoded protein is CASSNLQGRGETQYF.

The J gene is TRBJ1-1, the V gene TRBV7-2; D remains unclear. The CDR3 has 15 residues. CDR1 is SGHTA and CDR2 is FQGNSA in the germline V gene. With 0 bases removed from V and 5 bases from J, the gap between germline ends came to 13 bases. As DNA, the CDR3 is TGTGCCAGCAGCTTAGCATTGACGGAATTTACTGAAGCTTTCTTT. Translating gives CASSLALTEFTEAFF. The variable domain in full, completed from reference TRBV7-2 and TRBJ1-1, reads GAGVSQSPSNKVTEKGKDVELRCDPISGHTALYWYRQSLGQGLEFLIYFQGNSAPDKSGLPSDRFSAERTGGSVSTLTIQRTQQEDSAVYLCASSLALTEFTEAFFGQGTRLTVV.

At least ten counts were recorded for this clonotype. The genes are TRBV12-3 or TRBV12-4 and TRBJ2-4; 11 nucleotides match TRBD2. The J segment lost 4 bases and the V segment lost 3 bases, leaving 2 bases of the junction unmatched. The CDR3 is made up of 15 amino acids. The CDR3 reads CASSFGTSGKNIQYF. In DNA form, the CDR3 reads TGTGCCAGCAGTTTCGGGACTAGCGGTAAAAACATTCAGTACTTC.

As concerns this clonotype: A much larger clone lies a single base off, so this may be a read error. The chain has TRBV5-6 and TRBJ2-5; a weak D match, TRBD1 (5 bases). The length of the CDR3 is 15 residues. Trimming removed 4 bases from V and 2 bases from J, with 15 bases in between. Germline V gene sequence: CDR1 SGHDT, CDR2 YYEEEE. For the CDR3, the DNA is TGTGCCAGCAGCCCAGAACCGACAGCGCAAGAGACCCAGTACTTC. Encoded protein: CASSPEPTAQETQYF.

This chain joins TRBV7-8 and TRBJ2-7; D remains ambiguous. Trimming took 5 bases from V and 4 from J, leaving 21 bases between them. The V gene's germline CDR1 is SGHVS and CDR2 FQNEAQ. This CDR3 comprises 16 residues. Written as DNA, the CDR3 is TGTGCCAGCAGCCCACTGACTGAGACCCTGGGATACGAGCAGTACTTC. It encodes CASSPLTETLGYEQYF.

In this sample, this clonotype turned up a few times. V and J are TRBV20-1 and TRBJ2-6; perhaps TRBD2 as D (6 bases). V was shortened by 4 bases and J by 0 bases, with 16 bases between the two germline ends. Germline V gene lookup returns CDR1 DFQATT and CDR2 SNEGSKA (reference sequence). This CDR3 has 17 residues. Here the CDR3 reads CSAIQRDFGSGANVLTF. The CDR3, as DNA: TGCAGTGCTATCCAACGGGACTTCGGCTCTGGGGCCAACGTCCTGACTTTC.

In this sample, this clonotype turned up a few times. This sequence joins TRBV5-1 and TRBJ2-7, with 11 bases aligning to TRBD2. Germline V gene data show CDR1 as SGHRS and CDR2 as YFSETQ. The trim removed 4 bases at V and 5 bases at J, leaving 14 bases unmatched. The CDR3 contains 17 residues. In DNA form, the CDR3 reads TGCGCCAGCAGCACCGGCCCTTTGACTAGCGGGGTCGACGAGCAGTACGTC. It yields the protein CASSTGPLTSGVDEQYV.

This clonotype was detected a few times. V is TRBV28 and J is TRBJ1-5; D ambiguous. V lost 7 bases and J lost 9, with 10 bases in between. The length of the CDR3 is 11 residues. The germline V gene encodes CDR1 MDHEN and CDR2 SYDVKM. DNA of the CDR3: TGTGCCAGCACCGAACGAGGGCCCCAGCATTTT. Its translation is CASTERGPQHF.

In this sample, this clonotype turned up many times. The chain uses TRBV20-1 and TRBJ2-7; D is unclear. Trimming took 3 bases from V and 4 from J, leaving 7 bases between them. This CDR3 spans 11 amino acids. CDR1 DFQATT and CDR2 SNEGSKA come from the germline V gene (reference sequence). Written as DNA, the CDR3 is TGCAGTGCTAGGACCTGGTACGAGCAGTACTTC. This codes for CSARTWYEQYF.

This clonotype was seen at least ten times. The V and J genes are TRBV5-1 and TRBJ2-2; D is perhaps TRBD1 or TRBD2 (5 bases each). CDR1 is SGHRS, CDR2 YFSETQ, per germline. V was clipped by 6 bases and J by 6 bases, with 15 bases between them. The CDR3 length is 14 residues. The CDR3 sequence is CASTFGTDAGELFF. In nucleotides, the CDR3 is TGCGCCAGCACCTTCGGGACCGACGCCGGGGAGCTGTTTTTT.

The J gene is TRBJ1-6, the V gene TRBV9; D remains unclear. Germline V CDR1 and CDR2: SGDLS, YYNGEE. Trimming left V 0 bases short and J 10 bases short, with 14 bases between. The CDR3 consists of 15 residues. The CDR3 is CASSVEDPETSPLHF. The CDR3 DNA reads as TGTGCCAGCAGCGTAGAGGACCCGGAAACCTCACCCCTCCACTTT.

This sequence joins TRBV7-2 and TRBJ2-5; TRBD2 matches 9 bases. V trimming: 3 bases; J trimming: 5 bases; junction bases outside the gene matches: 7. Per germline, CDR1 SGHTA and CDR2 FQGNSA. CDR3 length equals 15 residues. This CDR3 is CASSFGGGDFETQYF. In DNA, the CDR3 is TGTGCCAGCAGCTTCGGCGGGGGGGATTTCGAGACCCAGTACTTC.

This clonotype was detected only a few times. The rearrangement links TRBV4-3 to TRBJ2-5; the D gene is possibly TRBD1 (5 bases). CDR3 length: 14 amino acids. The V gene lost 6 bases and the J gene lost 3 bases, with 14 bases spanning the gap. Germline V lookup: CDR1 LGHNA, CDR2 YSLEER. This chain's CDR3 is CASSPRALEETQYF. The CDR3 nucleotides are TGCGCCAGCAGTCCCAGGGCTTTAGAAGAGACCCAGTACTTC.

This clonotype was recorded a few times. This chain uses TRBV7-2 with TRBJ1-1; tentatively, D is TRBD1 (6 bases). V was cut by 5 bases and J by 5 bases, with 18 bases left in between. Germline V gene sequence: CDR1 SGHTA, CDR2 FQGNSA. The CDR3 has 15 amino acids. CDR3 coding DNA: TGTGCCAGCAGCGATCAAACAGGGCTGGGAACTGAAGCTTTCTTT. Its translation is CASSDQTGLGTEAFF. The full variable domain, with the rest looked up from reference TRBV7-2 and TRBJ1-1, is GAGVSQSPSNKVTEKGKDVELRCDPISGHTALYWYRQSLGQGLEFLIYFQGNSAPDKSGLPSDRFSAERTGGSVSTLTIQRTQQEDSAVYLCASSDQTGLGTEAFFGQGTRLTVV.

The rearrangement links TRBV10-2 to TRBJ2-2; D is unresolved. V shed 4 bases and J shed 11 bases, with 8 bases lying between them. This CDR3 is built from 11 residues. CDR1 is WSHSY and CDR2 is SAAADI in the germline V gene. Here the CDR3 reads CASSVQKELFF. DNA of the CDR3: TGCGCCAGCAGTGTACAGAAAGAGCTGTTTTTT.

The genes are TRBV28 and TRBJ1-4; D is perhaps TRBD1 (5 bases). V lost 5 bases and J lost 8, with 18 bases in between. The length of the CDR3 is 15 residues. Germline values: CDR1 MDHEN, CDR2 SYDVKM. DNA for the CDR3: TGTGCCAGCAGTCAGCGGGGACCAAGAGGGGAAAAACTGTTTTTT. It is translated as CASSQRGPRGEKLFF.

This clonotype was seen many times. The chain employs TRBV12-3 or TRBV12-4 and TRBJ1-5; D is ambiguous. This CDR3 comprises 12 residues. V was trimmed by 5 bases and J by 7 bases, leaving 9 bases between them. The CDR3 nucleotides read TGTGCCAGCAGTCCCCTGGGCCAGCCCCAGCATTTT. Protein: CASSPLGQPQHF.

Ten or more counts support this clonotype. V usage is TRBV20-1 and J usage is TRBJ2-7, with 12 bases that match TRBD2. The germline V gene encodes CDR1 DFQATT and CDR2 SNEGSKA (reference sequence). With V trimmed by 4 bases and J by 3 bases, 7 bases remained unmatched. The CDR3 totals 15 residues. The CDR3 bases are TGCAGTGCTATTTCTAGCGGGGGGGCAAACTACGAGCAGTACGTC. The encoded protein is CSAISSGGANYEQYV.